This T cell receptor beta chain emerged from a study of shared clonotypes between healthy human individuals. The CDR3 consists of 17 residues. V trimming: 1 base; J trimming: 3 bases; junction bases outside the gene matches: 7. CDR1 and CDR2 (germline): SGHAT, FQNNGV. Per the original data handling: Junction-only sequences without quality scores were provided by ImmunoSEQ, so filtering was different. Only in-frame clones appear in the TCRdb table, and some are missing; sequencing was by immunoSEQ multiplex PCR. That table is the source of V, J and clone size, and D and trimming were worked out from the DNA. In the table there are hundreds of thousands of clones, 95% to 98% of which are singletons. Naive CD8 cells were CD45RO-negative, positively selected for CCR7, excluding terminally differentiated effector memory CD45RA+ cells. Healthy and HIV-negative, the adult donors had no recent acute infections or vaccinations.

This clonotype originated in a man aged 30 to 45 in good health. The chain links TRBV11-2 to TRBJ2-4, with 9 bases identical to TRBD1. What was sequenced was naive CD8+ T cells sorted from blood. CDR3 DNA: TGTGCCAGCAGCTTAGGAACAGGGGGCTATGGCAAAAACATTCAGTACTTC. Translated: CASSLGTGGYGKNIQYF.